Presented here are 30 T cell receptor beta chains from one specimen sequenced in a study of cytomegalovirus exposure and HLA in healthy donors. Primers included in the PCR were 60 Vbeta and 13 Jbeta primers. The table came from immunoSEQ multiplex PCR; TCRdb's copy has only in-frame clones and leaves some out. Counted here are fewer than 40,000 clones, over 60% occurring once; the ten biggest clones make up 10%. The source material was PBMCs. The receptors shown here come from a man between 35 and 55 years old in good health and CMV-seropositive.

This sequence joins TRBV2 and TRBJ1-6; weak D call: TRBD1 (5 bases). With 5 bases removed from V and 7 bases from J, the gap between germline ends came to 21 bases. The V gene's germline CDR1 is SNHLY and CDR2 FYNNEI. This CDR3 contains 17 residues. The CDR3 DNA reads TGTGCCAGCAGTTCTACGGGTGGCAGGGCCAAGAATTCACCCCTCCACTTT. Translated: CASSSTGGRAKNSPLHF. Full variable domain (missing parts from reference TRBV2 and TRBJ1-6): EPEVTQTPSHQVTQMGQEVILRCVPISNHLYFYWYRQILGQKVEFLVSFYNNEISEKSEIFDDQFSVERPDGSNFTLKIRSTKLEDSAMYFCASSSTGGRAKNSPLHFGNGTRLTVT.

The chain has TRBV28 and TRBJ2-1; a weak D match, TRBD2 (5 bases). The germline gives CDR1 MDHEN, CDR2 SYDVKM. The CDR3 totals 15 residues. Trimming removed 5 bases from V and 6 bases from J, with 17 bases in between. Here the CDR3 DNA reads TGTGCCAGCAGTCCTTTATCTGGACTGGGCAATGAGCAGTTCTTC. Protein product: CASSPLSGLGNEQFF.

This chain links TRBV6-5 with TRBJ2-5; D might be TRBD1 (6 bases). The V end was cut by 3 bases, the J end by 5 bases, with 13 bases between. The CDR3 extends over 14 amino acids. The germline gives CDR1 MNHEY, CDR2 SVGAGI. The CDR3 DNA reads TGTGCCAGCAGTTATTCCAGGGGATGGGAGACCCAGTACTTC. It specifies CASSYSRGWETQYF.

This chain links TRBV7-8 with TRBJ2-7, with 10 bases lining up with TRBD1. The V and J ends lost 2 bases and 3 bases, in that order; junction bases with no gene match: 4. CDR3 length: 15 residues. Per the germline V gene, CDR1 is SGHVS and CDR2 is FQNEAQ. In nucleotides, the CDR3 is TGTGCCAGCAGCTTATTAGGGACAGGGGACTACGAGCAGTACTTC. As protein: CASSLLGTGDYEQYF.

This rearrangement joins TRBV18 to TRBJ2-7; 7 nucleotides align to TRBD2. V shed 3 bases, J shed 2 bases, and the junction held 1 base outside the gene matches. The CDR3 has 13 residues. From germline, CDR1 is KGHSH and CDR2 LQKENI. In DNA form, the CDR3 reads TGTGCCAGCTCACCGGCGGGGGCCTACGAGCAGTACTTC. This gives the protein CASSPAGAYEQYF.

This clone ranks as medium-sized. The chain couples TRBV18 to TRBJ2-1, with 8 bases matching TRBD1. V lost 6 bases and J lost 5; bases outside the gene matches: 6. Per the germline V gene, CDR1 is KGHSH and CDR2 is LQKENI. The CDR3 is 14 amino acids. This CDR3 reads CASSDRAKDNEQFF. In DNA form, the CDR3 reads TGTGCCAGCTCGGACAGGGCGAAAGACAATGAGCAGTTCTTC.

The chain employs TRBV11-3 and TRBJ1-1; 8 positions match TRBD1. The V and J ends lost 5 bases and 1 base, in that order; junction bases with no gene match: 9. The CDR3 is made up of 16 amino acids. In germline, CDR1 is SGHNT, CDR2 YENEEA. The CDR3 region has the DNA TGTGCCAGCAGCCCAGGGACAGGTTCTCCGAACACTGAAGCTTTCTTT. Residues: CASSPGTGSPNTEAFF.

This sequence joins TRBV11-3 and TRBJ1-2; 9 bases line up with TRBD1. The CDR3 loop spans 15 amino acids. V was clipped by 5 bases and J by 4 bases; unmatched bases: 8. Germline lookup yields CDR1 SGHNT and CDR2 YENEEA. CDR3 region: CASSPTGGTTYGYTF. Here the CDR3 DNA reads TGTGCCAGCAGCCCCACAGGGGGCACCACCTATGGCTACACCTTC.

The rearrangement uses TRBV2 and TRBJ1-5; 7 bases align to TRBD1. The CDR3 is made up of 14 amino acids. Germline V gene sequence: CDR1 SNHLY, CDR2 FYNNEI. After removal of 8 bases from V and 4 bases from J, the junction contained 8 bases not matched to a gene. The CDR3 reads CASGALDRNQPQHF. CDR3 nucleotides: TGTGCCAGCGGGGCACTGGACAGGAATCAGCCCCAGCATTTT.

V gene TRBV28 combines with J gene TRBJ2-1, with 7 nucleotides matching TRBD1. This CDR3 is built from 12 residues. Germline values: CDR1 MDHEN, CDR2 SYDVKM. In DNA, the CDR3 is TGTGTCGTCGACAGGGAGAACAATGAGCAGTTCTTC. It yields the protein CVVDRENNEQFF.

In DNA form, the CDR3 reads TGTGCCAGCACTAGCCTACAGGGTTCCTACAATGAGCAGTTCTTC. Its protein is CASTSLQGSYNEQFF. The rearrangement joins TRBV6-5 to TRBJ2-1; tentative D call: TRBD1 (6 bases). The CDR3 runs 15 residues. V lost 7 bases and J 1 base, leaving 14 bases between the germline ends. CDR1 and CDR2 from the germline V gene are MNHEY and SVGAGI.

This chain joins TRBV5-6 and TRBJ1-3; the match to TRBD1 covers 10 bases. The germline V gene has CDR1 SGHDT and CDR2 YYEEEE. The CDR3 extends over 18 amino acids. The V and J ends lost 4 bases and 0 bases, in that order; junction bases with no gene match: 10. The DNA of the CDR3 is TGTGCCAGCAGCCCAACCGGGACAGGGGCGTTCTCTGGAAACACCATATATTTT. Amino acid sequence: CASSPTGTGAFSGNTIYF.

The chain uses TRBV18 and TRBJ2-5; D is unclear. Germline loops: CDR1 KGHSH, CDR2 LQKENI. The CDR3 has 12 residues. V was trimmed by 5 bases and J by 1 base, leaving 5 bases between them. CDR3 protein: CASSGSQETQYF. The CDR3 DNA sequence: TGTGCCAGCTCAGGCAGCCAAGAGACCCAGTACTTC.

This chain joins TRBV7-2 and TRBJ2-5; tentatively, D is TRBD1 (6 bases). Germline assignment: CDR1 SGHTA and CDR2 FQGNSA. The CDR3 is 13 residues long. Trimming removed 6 bases from V and 7 bases from J, with 15 bases in between. In DNA, the CDR3 is TGTGCCAGCAGTTGGGACACCTCAGGGACCCAGTACTTC. This encodes CASSWDTSGTQYF.

This chain connects TRBV19 to TRBJ2-7, with a possible D match to TRBD2 (6 bases). CDR1 is LNHDA, CDR2 SQIVND, per germline (reference sequence). V lost 3 bases and J 3 bases, leaving 9 bases between the germline ends. The CDR3 length is 13 residues. CDR3 in DNA: TGTGCCAGTAGTATGGGACTGAACTACGAGCAGTACTTC. Translated: CASSMGLNYEQYF.

This clone appeared once. The chain joins TRBV6-5 to TRBJ1-5; no clear D gene. V was pared by 6 bases and J by 0 bases, with 9 bases between. The CDR3 is 14 residues long. Germline values: CDR1 MNHEY, CDR2 SVGAGI. CDR3 region: CASRPGYSNQPQHF. CDR3 sequence (DNA): TGTGCCAGCAGGCCAGGTTATAGCAATCAGCCCCAGCATTTT.

This clone turned up a few times. The chain combines TRBV25-1 with TRBJ2-7; no firm D call. Per the germline V gene, CDR1 is MGHDK and CDR2 is SYGVNS. Trimming left V 3 bases short and J 4 bases short, with 10 bases between. This CDR3 region has 13 residues. The CDR3 region is CASSDLGGYEQYF. The DNA for the CDR3 is TGTGCCAGCAGTGACCTAGGTGGATACGAGCAGTACTTC.

The rearrangement uses TRBV6-4 and TRBJ2-7; the D is unclear. Trimming removed 0 bases from V and 1 base from J, with 16 bases in between. CDR3 length: 17 amino acids. Germline V gene data show CDR1 as MRHNA and CDR2 as SNTAGT. CDR3 sequence reads: CASSDSTLAHYSYEQYF. The CDR3 DNA is TGTGCCAGCAGTGACTCGACTTTGGCCCACTATTCCTACGAGCAGTACTTC.

This chain links TRBV5-6 with TRBJ2-1; the match to TRBD2 covers 7 bases. The V segment lost 2 bases and the J segment 5 bases; nucleotides outside the gene matches: 7. This CDR3 contains 15 residues. From germline, CDR1 is SGHDT and CDR2 YYEEEE. In nucleotides, the CDR3 is TGTGCCAGCAGCTTTGTGCTAGCGGCTGACAATGAGCAGTTCTTC. This encodes CASSFVLAADNEQFF.

This clone has only a few counts. V and J are TRBV27 and TRBJ1-6; TRBD1 might be the D (5 bases). Germline V gene data show CDR1 as MNHEY and CDR2 as SMNVEV (reference sequence). This CDR3 comprises 14 residues. Trimming cost V 2 bases and J 10 bases, with 12 bases left between them. CDR3 region: CASSLLPGGSPLHF. The CDR3 nucleotides are TGTGCCAGCAGTTTACTCCCGGGGGGGTCACCCCTCCACTTT.

The chain carries TRBV10-3 and TRBJ2-1, with TRBD1 identical over 7 bases. Germline trimming cut 6 bases from V and 4 bases from J; bases unmatched to any gene: 9. The CDR3 loop spans 15 amino acids. Germline lookup yields CDR1 ENHRY and CDR2 SYGVKD. The CDR3 here is CAIRSGTALYNEQFF. The CDR3 nucleotides read TGTGCCATCAGATCCGGGACAGCCCTATACAATGAGCAGTTCTTC.

This clone occurred a few times. The chain combines TRBV6-6 with TRBJ1-1; 9 nucleotides agree with TRBD1. The germline V gene encodes CDR1 MNHNY and CDR2 SVGAGI (reference sequence). This CDR3 has 14 amino acids. V dropped 5 bases and J dropped 3; count of bases not matched to a gene: 4. CDR3 loop: CASSATGGDTEAFF. In DNA, the CDR3 is TGTGCCAGCAGTGCGACAGGGGGGGACACTGAAGCTTTCTTT.

The CDR3 loop is CASGGGWDGGRAAGSSYNEQFF. CDR3 sequence (DNA): TGTGCTAGTGGGGGAGGGTGGGACGGGGGGCGGGCGGCCGGTAGCTCCTACAATGAGCAGTTCTTC. The V and J genes are TRBV12-5 and TRBJ2-1; a weak D match, TRBD2 (7 bases). V lost 6 bases and J lost 0, with 33 bases in between. Germline V gene data show CDR1 as LGHNT and CDR2 as FRNRAP. The CDR3 consists of 22 residues.

The chain recombines TRBV6-5 with TRBJ1-1, with D possibly TRBD1 on 5 matching bases. The CDR3 sequence is 11 residues long. The germline V and J ends were trimmed by 10 bases and 4 bases, with 10 bases remaining between them. Germline CDR1 and CDR2: MNHEY and SVGAGI. The CDR3 DNA reads TGTGCCACCGTGGGGGGCACTGAAGCTTTCTTT. Translating it yields CATVGGTEAFF.

V gene TRBV5-6 combines with J gene TRBJ2-5; 15 nucleotides align to TRBD2. Germline V lookup: CDR1 SGHDT, CDR2 YYEEEE. V gave up 3 bases and J gave up 5 bases; unmatched junction bases: 5. This CDR3 is built from 16 residues. CDR3 loop: CASSSGLAGGLETQYF. CDR3 nucleotide sequence: TGTGCCAGCAGCTCTGGACTAGCGGGGGGGCTGGAGACCCAGTACTTC.

The V gene is TRBV15, the J gene TRBJ1-4; the match to TRBD1 covers 8 bases. This CDR3 has 14 amino acids. From germline, CDR1 is LNHNV and CDR2 YYDKDF (reference sequence). With 4 bases clipped from V and 8 bases from J, the junction kept 6 bases outside the gene matches. The CDR3 is CATSKDRANEKLFF. CDR3 sequence (DNA): TGTGCCACCAGCAAGGACAGGGCGAACGAAAAACTGTTTTTT.

In its sample, this clone was seen a few times. V usage is TRBV19 and J usage is TRBJ1-4, with TRBD1 matching 7 bases. V was clipped by 5 bases and J by 7 bases; unmatched bases: 13. CDR1 and CDR2 (germline): LNHDA, SQIVND (reference sequence). This CDR3 has 16 residues. The CDR3: CASSLAGGIATEKLFF. The CDR3 DNA reads as TGTGCCAGTAGTTTGGCAGGGGGTATTGCGACTGAAAAACTGTTTTTT.

This clone is a singleton in its sample. The gene calls are TRBV2 and TRBJ2-2, with D possibly matching TRBD2 (5 bases). The CDR3 length is 15 residues. Trimming removed 4 bases from V and 4 bases from J, with 13 bases in between. The germline V gene has CDR1 SNHLY and CDR2 FYNNEI. In DNA form, the CDR3 reads TGTGCCAGCAGTGGAGAAGGGAGAATCACCGGGGAGCTGTTTTTT. Encoded protein: CASSGEGRITGELFF.

The chain couples TRBV7-7 to TRBJ2-5; D possibly corresponds to TRBD1 (6 bases). This CDR3 is built from 14 residues. V was clipped by 4 bases and J by 4 bases, with 13 bases between them. Germline CDR1 is SSHAT and CDR2 is FNYEAQ (reference sequence). The CDR3 is CASSSGTPSETQYF. The DNA for the CDR3 is TGTGCCAGCAGCTCCGGGACACCCTCAGAGACCCAGTACTTC.

The gene calls are TRBV19 and TRBJ1-3; 8 bases line up with TRBD1. The germline gives CDR1 LNHDA, CDR2 SQIVND (reference sequence). The CDR3 totals 14 residues. The V segment lost 4 bases and the J segment 4 bases; nucleotides outside the gene matches: 3. Here the CDR3 reads CASSTGGLGNTIYF. CDR3 DNA: TGTGCCAGTAGTACAGGGGGCTTAGGAAACACCATATATTTT.